The clone carrying this TCR beta chain was counted at least ten times. Its target is not known. TCRdb independently ran MiXCR on the PCR reads; one entry per CDR3 protein. The table records about 510,000 distinct CDR3 sequences, around 21% of them present only once. Naive CD8 libraries came from approximately 20,000 to 980,000 sorted cells with 10%, 30% or 50% RNA. For naive CD8 T cells, sorting used the CD8+CD4-CCR7+CD45RA+ phenotype. The sample is drawn from a study of molecular identifiers for immune sequencing clone quantification. Looking at the study overall: Replicate RNA came from 20,000 or 100,000 naive CD8 cells and was split five ways, and four parts were sequenced.

Per germline, CDR1 DFQATT and CDR2 SNEGSKA (reference sequence). The CDR3 has 16 amino acids. J gave up 10 bases and V 3 bases, and 19 bases lay outside the gene matches. Study outcomes and limitations: Clones carrying above 20 RNA copies accounted for over 97% of effector molecules, under 1% in naive cells.

Sequencing was carried out using naive CD8+ T cells from blood, with Jurkat cell RNA spiked in. Subset in this sample: FACS-sorted CD8+CD4-CCR7+CD45RA+ naive T cells. V usage is TRBV20-1 and J usage is TRBJ2-3, with TRBD1 matching over 7 bases. The receptor comes from a human donor in good health. Some libraries in this study had Jurkat cell RNA spiked in. The CDR3 region has the DNA TGCAGTGCTAGCGGTGATGATGTTGTAAAAGGACAGGCGCAGTATTTT. Translation gives CSASGDDVVKGQAQYF.